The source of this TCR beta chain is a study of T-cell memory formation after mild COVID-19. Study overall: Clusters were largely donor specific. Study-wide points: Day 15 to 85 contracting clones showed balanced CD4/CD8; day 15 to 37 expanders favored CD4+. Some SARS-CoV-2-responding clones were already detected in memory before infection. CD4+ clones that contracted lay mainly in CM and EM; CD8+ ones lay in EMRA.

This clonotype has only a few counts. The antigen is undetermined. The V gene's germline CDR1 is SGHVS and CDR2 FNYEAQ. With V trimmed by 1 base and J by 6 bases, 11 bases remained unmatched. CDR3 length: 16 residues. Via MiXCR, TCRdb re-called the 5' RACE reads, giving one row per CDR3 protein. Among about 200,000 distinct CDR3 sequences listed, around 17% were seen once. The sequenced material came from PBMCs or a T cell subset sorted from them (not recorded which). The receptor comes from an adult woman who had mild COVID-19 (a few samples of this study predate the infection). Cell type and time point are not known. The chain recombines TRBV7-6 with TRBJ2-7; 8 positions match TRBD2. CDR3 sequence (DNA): TGTGCCAGCAGCTTAGACACCAGCGGGGGAGGGCTCGAGCAGTACTTC. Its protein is CASSLDTSGGGLEQYF.